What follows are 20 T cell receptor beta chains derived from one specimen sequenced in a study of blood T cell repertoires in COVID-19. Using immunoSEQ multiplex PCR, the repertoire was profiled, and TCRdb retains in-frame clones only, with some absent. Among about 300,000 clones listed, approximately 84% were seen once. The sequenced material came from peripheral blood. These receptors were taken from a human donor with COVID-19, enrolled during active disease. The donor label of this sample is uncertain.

CDR3 loop: CSVREAYGYTF. As DNA, the CDR3 is TGCAGCGTACGAGAAGCCTATGGCTACACCTTC. This rearrangement joins TRBV29-1 to TRBJ1-2; D not resolved. From germline, CDR1 is SQVTM and CDR2 ANQGSEA. Trimming pared 6 bases from V and 4 bases from J, leaving 9 bases between. This CDR3 comprises 11 residues.

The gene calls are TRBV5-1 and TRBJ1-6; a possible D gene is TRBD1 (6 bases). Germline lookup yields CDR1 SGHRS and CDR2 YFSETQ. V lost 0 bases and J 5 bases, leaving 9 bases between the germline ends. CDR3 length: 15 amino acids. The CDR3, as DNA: TGCGCCAGCAGCTTGGACAGGGTGGATAATTCACCCCTCCACTTT. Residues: CASSLDRVDNSPLHF.

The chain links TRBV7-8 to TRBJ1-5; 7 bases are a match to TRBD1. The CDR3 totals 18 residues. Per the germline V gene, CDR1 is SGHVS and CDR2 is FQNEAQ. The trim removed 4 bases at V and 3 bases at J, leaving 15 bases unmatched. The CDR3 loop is CASSWGTVGQGNNQPQHF. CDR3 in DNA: TGTGCCAGCAGCTGGGGGACAGTCGGGCAGGGTAACAATCAGCCCCAGCATTTT.

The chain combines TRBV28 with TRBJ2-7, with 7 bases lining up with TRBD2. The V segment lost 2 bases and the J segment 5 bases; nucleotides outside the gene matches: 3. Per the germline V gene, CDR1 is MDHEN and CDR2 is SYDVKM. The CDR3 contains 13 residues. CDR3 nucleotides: TGTGCCAGCAGTTTAGCGGGAGCTCACGAGCAGTACTTC. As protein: CASSLAGAHEQYF.

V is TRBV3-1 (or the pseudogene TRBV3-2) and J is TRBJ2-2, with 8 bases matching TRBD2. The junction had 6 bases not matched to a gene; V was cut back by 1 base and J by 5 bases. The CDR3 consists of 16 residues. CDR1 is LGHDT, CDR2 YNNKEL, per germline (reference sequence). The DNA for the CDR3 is TGTGCCAGCAGCCAAGGACTAGCGACTCCGACCGGGGAGCTGTTTTTT. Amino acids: CASSQGLATPTGELFF.

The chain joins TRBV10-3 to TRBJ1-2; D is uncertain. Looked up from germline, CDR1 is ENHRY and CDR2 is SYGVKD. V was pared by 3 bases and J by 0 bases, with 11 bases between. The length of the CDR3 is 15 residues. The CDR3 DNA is TGTGCCATCAGTGACTGGGTCCTAGCTAACTATGGCTACACCTTC. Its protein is CAISDWVLANYGYTF.

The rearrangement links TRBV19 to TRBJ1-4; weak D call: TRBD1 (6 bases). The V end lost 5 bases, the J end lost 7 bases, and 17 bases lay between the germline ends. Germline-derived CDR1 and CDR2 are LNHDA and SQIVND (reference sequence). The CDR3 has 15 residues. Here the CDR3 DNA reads TGTGCCAGTAGTTTTCCGACAGGAGGTGTTGAAAAACTGTTTTTT. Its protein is CASSFPTGGVEKLFF.

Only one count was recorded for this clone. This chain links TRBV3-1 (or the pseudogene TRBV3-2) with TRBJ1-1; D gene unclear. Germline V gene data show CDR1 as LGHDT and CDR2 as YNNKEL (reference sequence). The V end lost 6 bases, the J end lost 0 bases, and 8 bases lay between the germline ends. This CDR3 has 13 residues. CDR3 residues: CASRRTVNTEAFF. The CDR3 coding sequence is TGTGCCAGCAGGCGAACCGTGAACACTGAAGCTTTCTTT.

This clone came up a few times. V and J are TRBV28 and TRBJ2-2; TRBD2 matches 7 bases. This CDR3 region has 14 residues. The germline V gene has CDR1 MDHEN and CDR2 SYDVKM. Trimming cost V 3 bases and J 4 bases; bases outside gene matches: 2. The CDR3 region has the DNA TGTGCCAGCAGTTTTAGCGGGCTCACCGGGGAGCTGTTTTTT. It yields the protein CASSFSGLTGELFF.

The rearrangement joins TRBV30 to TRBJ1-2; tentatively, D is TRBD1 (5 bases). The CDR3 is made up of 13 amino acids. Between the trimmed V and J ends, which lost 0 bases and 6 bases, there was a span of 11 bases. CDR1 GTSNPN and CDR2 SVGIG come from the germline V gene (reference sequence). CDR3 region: CAWSVQVLDGYTF. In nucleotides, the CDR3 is TGTGCCTGGAGTGTACAGGTCCTGGATGGCTACACCTTC.

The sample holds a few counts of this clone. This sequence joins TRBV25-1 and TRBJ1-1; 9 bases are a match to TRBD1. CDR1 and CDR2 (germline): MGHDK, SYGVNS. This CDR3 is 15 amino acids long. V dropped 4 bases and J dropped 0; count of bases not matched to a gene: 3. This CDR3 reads CASSARDRVNTEAFF. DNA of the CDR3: TGTGCCAGCAGTGCCCGGGACAGGGTGAACACTGAAGCTTTCTTT.

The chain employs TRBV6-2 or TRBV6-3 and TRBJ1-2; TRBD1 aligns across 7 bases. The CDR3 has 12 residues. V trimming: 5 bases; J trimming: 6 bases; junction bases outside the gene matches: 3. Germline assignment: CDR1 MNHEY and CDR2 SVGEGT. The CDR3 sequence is CASSDDRDGYTF. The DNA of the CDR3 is TGTGCCAGCAGTGACGACAGGGATGGCTACACCTTC.

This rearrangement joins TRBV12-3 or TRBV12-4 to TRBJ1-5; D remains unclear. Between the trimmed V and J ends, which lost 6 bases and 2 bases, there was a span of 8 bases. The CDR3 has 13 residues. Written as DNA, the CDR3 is TGTGCCAGCAGCTGGACTGGCAATCAGCCCCAGCATTTT. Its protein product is CASSWTGNQPQHF.

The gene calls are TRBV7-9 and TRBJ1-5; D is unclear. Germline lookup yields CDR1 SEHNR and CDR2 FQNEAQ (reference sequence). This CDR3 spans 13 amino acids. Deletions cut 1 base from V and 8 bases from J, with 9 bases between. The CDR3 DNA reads TGTGCCAGCAGCTTAGATGGAGGGAAGCCCCAGCATTTT. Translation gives CASSLDGGKPQHF.

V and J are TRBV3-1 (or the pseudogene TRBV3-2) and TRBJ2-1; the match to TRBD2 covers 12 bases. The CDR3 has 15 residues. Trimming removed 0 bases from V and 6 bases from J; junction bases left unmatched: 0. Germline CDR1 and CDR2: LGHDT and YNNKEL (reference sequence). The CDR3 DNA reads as TGTGCCAGCAGCCAAGAACTAGCGGGAGGCAATGAGCAGTTCTTC. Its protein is CASSQELAGGNEQFF.

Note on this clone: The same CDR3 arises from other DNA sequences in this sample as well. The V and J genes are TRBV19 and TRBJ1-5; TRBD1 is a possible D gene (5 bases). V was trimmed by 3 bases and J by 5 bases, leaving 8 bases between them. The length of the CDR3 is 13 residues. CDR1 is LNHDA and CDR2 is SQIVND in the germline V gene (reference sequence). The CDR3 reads CASSIWGDQPQHF. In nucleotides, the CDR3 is TGTGCCAGTAGTATCTGGGGCGATCAGCCCCAGCATTTT.

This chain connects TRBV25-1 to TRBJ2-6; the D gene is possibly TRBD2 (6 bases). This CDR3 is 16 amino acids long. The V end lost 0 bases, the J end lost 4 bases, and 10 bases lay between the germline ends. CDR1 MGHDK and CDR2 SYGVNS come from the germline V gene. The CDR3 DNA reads TGTGCCAGCAGTGAATACTCGGGGGTGGGGGCCAACGTCCTGACTTTC. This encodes CASSEYSGVGANVLTF.

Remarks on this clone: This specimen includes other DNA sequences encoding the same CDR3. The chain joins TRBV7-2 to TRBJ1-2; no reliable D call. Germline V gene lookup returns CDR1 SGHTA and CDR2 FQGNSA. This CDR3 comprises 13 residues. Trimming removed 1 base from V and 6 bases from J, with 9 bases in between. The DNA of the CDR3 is TGTGCCAGCAGCTTAGGAGGGTCCGATGGCTACACCTTC. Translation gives CASSLGGSDGYTF.

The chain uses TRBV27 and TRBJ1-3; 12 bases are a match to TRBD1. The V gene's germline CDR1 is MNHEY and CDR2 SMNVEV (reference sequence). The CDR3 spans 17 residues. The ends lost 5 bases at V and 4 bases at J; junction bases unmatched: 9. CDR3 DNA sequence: TGTGCCAGCAGTCCCGACCGGGACAGGGGGCGAGGAAACACCATATATTTT. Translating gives CASSPDRDRGRGNTIYF.

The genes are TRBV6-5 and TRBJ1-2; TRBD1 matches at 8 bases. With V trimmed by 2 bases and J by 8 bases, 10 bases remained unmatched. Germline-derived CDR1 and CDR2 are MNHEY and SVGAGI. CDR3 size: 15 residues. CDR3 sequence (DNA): TGTGCCAGCAGTTACCCCAGGCAGGGGGCTTGGGGCTACACCTTC. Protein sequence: CASSYPRQGAWGYTF.